This T cell receptor beta chain was retrieved from a study of blood T cell repertoires in COVID-19. Study details: The United States, Italy and Spain provided the acute and convalescent COVID-19 samples.

V lost 2 bases, J lost 6 bases, and 14 bases lay in between. Germline loops: CDR1 MNHEY, CDR2 SVGAGI. The CDR3 totals 14 residues. Per the original data handling: Reference gene primer amplification gave estimated nucleated cell counts. The table came from immunoSEQ multiplex PCR; TCRdb's copy has only in-frame clones and leaves some out. V and J calls and clone size are as listed in that table; D and trimming were resolved from the DNA. Of tens of thousands of clones listed, about 68% are singletons. The origin of this receptor is a woman aged 70 to 79 with acute or convalescent COVID-19. The rearrangement joins TRBV6-5 to TRBJ2-7, with D possibly matching TRBD1 (6 bases). The sequenced sample was peripheral blood. The CDR3 region is CASSYDRQGLEQYF. The CDR3, as DNA: TGTGCCAGCAGTTACGACAGGCAGGGTCTCGAGCAGTACTTC.